This T cell receptor beta chain was profiled in a study of cytomegalovirus exposure and HLA in healthy donors. Here immunoSEQ multiplex PCR was the method, and the copy in TCRdb shows in-frame clones only, minus some. The sample shows tens of thousands of clones, roughly 90% of them seen only once. A 120-subject validation cohort, separate from the approximately 720-subject first cohort, supplied the donors. This clone has just one count. The CDR3 loop spans 15 amino acids. Trimming removed 0 bases from V and 2 bases from J, with 11 bases in between. Per germline, CDR1 MNHEY and CDR2 SVGAGI. The receptor was isolated from a woman under 30 in good health and CMV-seropositive. This chain connects TRBV6-5 to TRBJ2-7; the D gene is possibly TRBD1 (5 bases). Sequencing was done on a sample of PBMCs. CDR3: CASSYSYRSTYEQYF. CDR3 bases: TGTGCCAGCAGTTACTCGTACAGGTCTACCTACGAGCAGTACTTC.